The rows below give T cell receptor beta chains drawn from one sample of a study of early T cells in non-severe SARS-CoV-2 infection. TCRdb used MiXCR to reprocess the 5' RACE reads, holding one entry per CDR3 protein. The table shows roughly 47,000 distinct CDR3 sequences, with less than 30% occurring only once. The sample here was whole blood, taken at baseline. The receptors originated from an adult who was a healthcare worker with PCR-confirmed SARS-CoV-2 infection or an uninfected control (not recorded which). CDR3s include the opening cysteine and the closing phenylalanine or tryptophan. D genes are given only for firm matches. For some rows the clone size is stated as once, few or many, or as a class when expanded; others skip it.

d_gene | j_gene | v_gene | abundance | CDR3aa | CDR3nt
- | TRBJ1-1 | TRBV4-1 | few | CASSHPVVPNTEAFF | TGCGCCAGCAGCCACCCAGTCGTACCAAACACTGAAGCTTTCTTT
- | TRBJ1-2 | TRBV5-1 | - | CASSSYGQSGYGYTF | TGCGCCAGCAGCAGCTACGGACAGAGCGGCTATGGCTACACCTTC
TRBD2 | TRBJ2-3 | TRBV7-8 | few | CASSPGLAASTDTQYF | TGTGCCAGCAGCCCGGGACTAGCGGCCAGCACAGATACGCAGTATTTT
- | TRBJ2-7 | TRBV10-1 | - | CASSESPTGVYEQYF | TGCGCCAGCAGTGAGAGCCCGACAGGAGTCTACGAGCAGTACTTC
TRBD1 | TRBJ2-5 | TRBV15 | few | CATSRDRQETQYF | TGTGCCACCAGCCGGGACAGACAAGAGACCCAGTACTTC
- | TRBJ2-1 | TRBV11-2 | few | CASSLDDTYSYNEQFF | TGTGCCAGCAGCTTAGACGACACCTATTCCTACAATGAGCAGTTCTTC
- | TRBJ2-5 | TRBV14 | - | CASSPWGNGETQYF | TGTGCCAGCAGCCCCTGGGGGAACGGAGAGACCCAGTACTTC
- | TRBJ1-2 | TRBV13 | few | CASSSSRDTYGYTF | TGTGCCAGCAGCTCGTCCCGGGACACCTATGGCTACACCTTC
TRBD2 | TRBJ2-7 | TRBV11-2 | few | CASSSLAGQFYEQYF | TGTGCCAGCAGCTCCTTAGCGGGGCAATTCTACGAGCAGTACTTC
TRBD2 | TRBJ2-1 | TRBV9 | - | CASSPWTSGGSYNEQFF | TGTGCCAGCAGCCCCTGGACTAGCGGGGGGTCTTACAATGAGCAGTTCTTC
- | TRBJ1-5 | TRBV20-1 | - | CSARSAGPQPQHF | TGCAGTGCTAGAAGCGCAGGGCCTCAGCCCCAGCATTTT
- | TRBJ1-2 | TRBV5-4 | few | CASSLNEYGYTF | TGTGCCAGCAGCTTGAACGAGTATGGCTACACCTTC
TRBD1 | TRBJ1-1 | TRBV4-2 | - | CASSQDQGVNTEAFF | TGTGCCAGCAGCCAAGATCAGGGGGTGAACACTGAAGCTTTCTTT
TRBD1 | TRBJ2-2 | TRBV12-3/TRBV12-4 | - | CASSARGTGTGELFF | TGTGCCAGCTCAGCACGAGGGACAGGCACCGGGGAGCTGTTTTTT
- | TRBJ2-5 | TRBV7-9 | - | CASSRAEVETQYF | TGTGCCAGCAGTCGGGCCGAGGTGGAGACCCAGTACTTC
- | TRBJ2-3 | TRBV20-1 | - | CSALDPGWADTQYF | TGCAGTGCTCTAGATCCAGGTTGGGCAGATACGCAGTATTTT
- | TRBJ1-1 | TRBV7-9 | - | CASSLDPSGGSNTEAFF | TGTGCCAGCAGCTTAGACCCCAGTGGGGGTTCGAACACTGAAGCTTTCTTT
TRBD2 | TRBJ2-1 | TRBV5-4 | - | CASSLVVSGYDNEQFF | TGTGCCAGCAGCTTGGTAGTTAGCGGGTACGACAATGAGCAGTTCTTC
TRBD1 | TRBJ1-1 | TRBV10-3 | few | CAIRGTGSEAFF | TGTGCCATCAGGGGGACAGGGTCTGAAGCTTTCTTT
- | TRBJ2-7 | TRBV10-1 | few | CALGGSYEQYF | TGCGCCCTCGGAGGGTCCTACGAGCAGTACTTC
- | TRBJ2-2 | TRBV7-6 | - | CASSSSGWGAGELFF | TGTGCCAGCAGCTCCTCCGGATGGGGGGCCGGGGAGCTGTTTTTT
- | TRBJ2-2 | TRBV6-5 | few | CASSYSGRKGTGELFF | TGTGCCAGCAGTTACTCTGGCAGAAAAGGCACCGGGGAGCTGTTTTTT
- | TRBJ2-4 | TRBV11-3 | - | CASSKGGAKNIQYF | TGTGCCAGCAGTAAAGGCGGAGCCAAAAACATTCAGTACTTC
TRBD1 | TRBJ2-7 | TRBV5-1 | - | CASSLETGGEQYF | TGCGCCAGCAGCTTGGAGACAGGGGGTGAGCAGTACTTC
- | TRBJ1-3 | TRBV7-9 | - | CASRRREGNTIYF | TGTGCCAGCAGGAGGAGGGAAGGAAACACCATATATTTT
TRBD1 | TRBJ1-5 | TRBV6-2/TRBV6-3 | - | CASSQHRGWGTYSNQPQHF | TGTGCCAGCAGCCAACACAGGGGTTGGGGTACTTATAGCAATCAGCCCCAGCATTTT
- | TRBJ2-7 | TRBV5-6 | - | CASSLGPGRAYEQYF | TGTGCCAGCAGCCTCGGACCGGGACGGGCCTACGAGCAGTACTTC
TRBD2 | TRBJ2-1 | TRBV4-3 | - | CASSQESGWGGDNEQFF | TGCGCCAGCAGCCAAGAATCAGGGTGGGGGGGTGACAATGAGCAGTTCTTC
- | TRBJ1-5 | TRBV18 | few | CASSPEGPNQPQHF | TGTGCCAGCTCACCAGAGGGGCCCAATCAGCCCCAGCATTTT
- | TRBJ2-4 | TRBV27 | - | CASSPITEAKNIQYF | TGTGCCAGCAGCCCTATAACCGAAGCCAAAAACATTCAGTACTTC
TRBD1 | TRBJ1-2 | TRBV4-1 | - | CASSQDPSTGRYGYTF | TGCGCCAGCAGCCAAGACCCATCGACAGGGAGGTATGGCTACACCTTC
- | TRBJ1-6 | TRBV6-1 | few | CASSAERTGSPLHF | TGTGCCAGCAGTGCAGAACGGACTGGATCACCCCTCCACTTT
TRBD2 | TRBJ2-5 | TRBV5-1 | - | CASSLVLAGQETQYF | TGCGCCAGCAGCTTGGTCTTAGCGGGCCAAGAGACCCAGTACTTC
TRBD1 | TRBJ2-7 | TRBV2 | - | CASSGTGGIYEQYF | TGTGCCAGCAGTGGGACAGGGGGCATCTACGAGCAGTACTTC
- | TRBJ1-3 | TRBV12-3/TRBV12-4 | few | CASRGSAGNTIYF | TGTGCCAGCAGGGGATCGGCCGGAAACACCATATATTTT
TRBD1 | TRBJ2-7 | TRBV12-3/TRBV12-4 | few | CASSSRDRGSGYEQYF | TGTGCCAGCAGTTCGCGGGACAGGGGCAGCGGGTACGAGCAGTACTTC
TRBD1 | TRBJ2-3 | TRBV27 | - | CASSTQTGLGSTDTQYF | TGTGCCAGCAGTACCCAGACAGGGTTGGGAAGCACAGATACGCAGTATTTT
- | TRBJ2-7 | TRBV19 | few | CASSRQGGTYEQYF | TGTGCCAGTAGTAGACAGGGAGGGACCTACGAGCAGTACTTC
- | TRBJ1-5 | TRBV12-3/TRBV12-4 | few | CASSLKSDQPQHF | TGTGCCAGCAGTTTAAAATCAGATCAGCCCCAGCATTTT
TRBD1 | TRBJ1-1 | TRBV12-3/TRBV12-4 | - | CASSPGTGIRKTEAFF | TGTGCCAGCAGCCCCGGGACAGGGATCCGGAAAACTGAAGCTTTCTTT
TRBD1 | TRBJ1-4 | TRBV9 | many | CASSEGQGDNEKLFF | TGTGCCAGCAGCGAGGGACAGGGCGATAATGAAAAACTGTTTTTT
TRBD2 | TRBJ2-2 | TRBV29-1 | - | CSVILAGTGELFF | TGCAGCGTTATCCTAGCGGGGACCGGGGAGCTGTTTTTT
TRBD2 | TRBJ2-7 | TRBV7-7 | - | CASSPGLAGYEQYF | TGTGCTAGCAGCCCAGGACTAGCCGGATACGAGCAGTACTTC
- | TRBJ2-1 | TRBV3-1 | many | CASSQGETTYNEQFF | TGTGCCAGCAGCCAAGGTGAAACAACCTACAATGAGCAGTTCTTC
TRBD1 | TRBJ1-5 | TRBV10-2 | few | CASSPGTGGFSQPQHF | TGCGCCAGCAGCCCTGGGACAGGGGGTTTTAGTCAGCCCCAGCATTTT
TRBD2 | TRBJ2-7 | TRBV6-1 | - | CASSEAPGLAGKNYEQYF | TGTGCCAGCAGTGAAGCTCCGGGACTAGCGGGGAAGAACTACGAGCAGTACTTC
- | TRBJ2-2 | TRBV18 | few | CASSPRQVLTGELFF | TGTGCCAGCTCACCACGCCAGGTCCTCACCGGGGAGCTGTTTTTT
- | TRBJ2-3 | TRBV11-2 | - | CASSLDRFSTDTQYF | TGTGCCAGCAGCTTAGACAGATTTAGCACAGATACGCAGTATTTT
- | TRBJ1-4 | TRBV5-1 | - | CASSLVGARANEKLFF | TGCGCCAGCAGCTTGGTCGGGGCCCGAGCTAATGAAAAACTGTTTTTT
- | TRBJ2-4 | TRBV20-1 | few | CSARGPVGGKNIQYF | TGCAGTGCTAGGGGGCCAGTAGGAGGCAAAAACATTCAGTACTTC
- | TRBJ2-7 | TRBV10-3 | - | CAISNQDTSYEQYF | TGTGCCATCAGTAACCAGGACACCTCCTACGAGCAGTACTTC
TRBD1 | TRBJ1-1 | TRBV5-1 | - | CASSPQGAAEAFF | TGCGCCAGCAGCCCCCAGGGGGCCGCTGAAGCTTTCTTT
TRBD2 | TRBJ2-3 | TRBV7-8 | few | CASSLSGVSTDTQYF | TGTGCCAGCAGTTTGAGCGGGGTTAGCACAGATACGCAGTATTTT